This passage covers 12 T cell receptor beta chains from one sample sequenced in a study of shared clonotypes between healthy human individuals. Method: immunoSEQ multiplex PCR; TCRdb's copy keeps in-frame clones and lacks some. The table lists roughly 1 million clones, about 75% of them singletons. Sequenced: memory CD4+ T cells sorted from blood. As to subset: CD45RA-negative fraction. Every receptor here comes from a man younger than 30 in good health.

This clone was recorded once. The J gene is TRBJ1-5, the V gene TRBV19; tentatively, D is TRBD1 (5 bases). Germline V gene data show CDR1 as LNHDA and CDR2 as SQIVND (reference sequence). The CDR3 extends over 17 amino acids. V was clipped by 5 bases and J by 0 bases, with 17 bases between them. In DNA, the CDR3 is TGTGCCAGTAGTGTCTTGGGCCGCAGGGTTAGCAATCAGCCCCAGCATTTT. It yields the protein CASSVLGRRVSNQPQHF.

The CDR3 nucleotides read TGTGCCAGCAGCTTAGATCGGACAGGGAAGTCGATCTATAATTCACCCCTCCACTTT. This translates into CASSLDRTGKSIYNSPLHF. V is TRBV7-9 and J is TRBJ1-6, with 8 bases identical to TRBD1. Looked up from germline, CDR1 is SEHNR and CDR2 is FQNEAQ (reference sequence). J gave up 3 bases and V 1 base, and 11 bases lay outside the gene matches. This CDR3 is built from 19 residues.

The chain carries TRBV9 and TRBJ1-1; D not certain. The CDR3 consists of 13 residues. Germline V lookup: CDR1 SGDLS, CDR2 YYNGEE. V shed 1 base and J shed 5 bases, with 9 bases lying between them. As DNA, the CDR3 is TGTGCCAGCAGCGTACTTCCCTCTACTGAAGCTTTCTTT. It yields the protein CASSVLPSTEAFF.

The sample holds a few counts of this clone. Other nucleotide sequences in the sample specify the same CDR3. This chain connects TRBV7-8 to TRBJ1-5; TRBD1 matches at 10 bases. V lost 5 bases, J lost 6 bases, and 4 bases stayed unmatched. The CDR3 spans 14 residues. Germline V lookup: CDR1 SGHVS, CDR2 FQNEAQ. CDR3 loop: CASSPTGGGQPQHF. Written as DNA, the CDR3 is TGTGCCAGCAGCCCGACAGGGGGCGGTCAGCCCCAGCATTTT.

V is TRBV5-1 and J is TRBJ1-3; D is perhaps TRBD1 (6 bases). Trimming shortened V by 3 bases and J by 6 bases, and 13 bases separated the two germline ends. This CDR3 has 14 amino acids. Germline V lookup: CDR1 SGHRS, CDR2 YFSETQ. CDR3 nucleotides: TGCGCCAGCAGCTGGGGGCAGGGCTCAAACACCATATATTTT. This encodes CASSWGQGSNTIYF.

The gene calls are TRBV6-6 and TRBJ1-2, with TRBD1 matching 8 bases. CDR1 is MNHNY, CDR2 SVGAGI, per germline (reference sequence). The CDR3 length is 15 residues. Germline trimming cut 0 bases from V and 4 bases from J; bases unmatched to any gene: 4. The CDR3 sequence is CASSYSGTGGYGYTF. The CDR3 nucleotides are TGTGCCAGCAGTTACTCCGGGACAGGTGGCTATGGCTACACCTTC.

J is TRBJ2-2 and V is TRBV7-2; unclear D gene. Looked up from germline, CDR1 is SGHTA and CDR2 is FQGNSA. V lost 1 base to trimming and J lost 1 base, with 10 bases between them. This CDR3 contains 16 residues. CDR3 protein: CASSLGPDRNTGELFF. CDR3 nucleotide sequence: TGTGCCAGCAGCTTAGGCCCGGATCGGAACACCGGGGAGCTGTTTTTT. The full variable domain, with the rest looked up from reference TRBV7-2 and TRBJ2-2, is GAGVSQSPSNKVTEKGKDVELRCDPISGHTALYWYRQSLGQGLEFLIYFQGNSAPDKSGLPSDRFSAERTGGSVSTLTIQRTQQEDSAVYLCASSLGPDRNTGELFFGEGSRLTVL.

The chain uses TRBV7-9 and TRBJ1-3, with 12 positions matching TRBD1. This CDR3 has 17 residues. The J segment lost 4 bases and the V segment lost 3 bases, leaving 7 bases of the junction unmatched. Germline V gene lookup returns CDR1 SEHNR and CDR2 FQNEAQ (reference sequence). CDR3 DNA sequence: TGTGCCAGCAGCTTCTCTGGGGACAGGGGGCGCGGAAACACCATATATTTT. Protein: CASSFSGDRGRGNTIYF.

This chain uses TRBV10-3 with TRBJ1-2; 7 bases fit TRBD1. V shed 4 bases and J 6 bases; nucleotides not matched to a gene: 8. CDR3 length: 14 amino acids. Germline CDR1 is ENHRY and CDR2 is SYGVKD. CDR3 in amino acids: CAISGGQGVDGYTF. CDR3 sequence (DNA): TGTGCCATCAGTGGGGGCCAGGGGGTGGATGGCTACACCTTC.

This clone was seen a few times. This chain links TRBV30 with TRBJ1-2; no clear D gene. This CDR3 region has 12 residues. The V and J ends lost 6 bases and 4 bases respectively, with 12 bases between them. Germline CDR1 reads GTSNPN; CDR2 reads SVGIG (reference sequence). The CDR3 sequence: CACYYRAYGYTF. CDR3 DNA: TGTGCCTGTTATTACCGGGCCTATGGCTACACCTTC. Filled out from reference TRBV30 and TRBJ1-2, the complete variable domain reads SQTIHQWPATLVQPVGSPLSLECTVEGTSNPNLYWYRQAAGRGLQLLFYSVGIGQISSEVPQNLSASRPQDRQFILSSKKLLLSDSGFYLCACYYRAYGYTFGSGTRLTVV.

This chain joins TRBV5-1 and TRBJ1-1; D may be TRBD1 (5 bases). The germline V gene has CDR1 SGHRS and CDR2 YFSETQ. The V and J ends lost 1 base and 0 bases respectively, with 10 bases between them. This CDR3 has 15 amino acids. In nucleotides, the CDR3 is TGCGCCAGCAGCTTGTTTGGAGGGGTGAACACTGAAGCTTTCTTT. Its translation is CASSLFGGVNTEAFF.

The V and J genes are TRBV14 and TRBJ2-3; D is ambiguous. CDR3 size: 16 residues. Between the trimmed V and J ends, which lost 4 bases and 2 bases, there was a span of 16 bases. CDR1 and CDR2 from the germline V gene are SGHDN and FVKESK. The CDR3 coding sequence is TGTGCCAGCAGCCTGGAGAGAGGTTCTTACACAGATACGCAGTATTTT. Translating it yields CASSLERGSYTDTQYF. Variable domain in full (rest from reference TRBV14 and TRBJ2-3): EAGVTQFPSHSVIEKGQTVTLRCDPISGHDNLYWYRRVMGKEIKFLLHFVKESKQDESGMPNNRFLAERTGGTYSTLKVQPAELEDSGVYFCASSLERGSYTDTQYFGPGTRLTVL.